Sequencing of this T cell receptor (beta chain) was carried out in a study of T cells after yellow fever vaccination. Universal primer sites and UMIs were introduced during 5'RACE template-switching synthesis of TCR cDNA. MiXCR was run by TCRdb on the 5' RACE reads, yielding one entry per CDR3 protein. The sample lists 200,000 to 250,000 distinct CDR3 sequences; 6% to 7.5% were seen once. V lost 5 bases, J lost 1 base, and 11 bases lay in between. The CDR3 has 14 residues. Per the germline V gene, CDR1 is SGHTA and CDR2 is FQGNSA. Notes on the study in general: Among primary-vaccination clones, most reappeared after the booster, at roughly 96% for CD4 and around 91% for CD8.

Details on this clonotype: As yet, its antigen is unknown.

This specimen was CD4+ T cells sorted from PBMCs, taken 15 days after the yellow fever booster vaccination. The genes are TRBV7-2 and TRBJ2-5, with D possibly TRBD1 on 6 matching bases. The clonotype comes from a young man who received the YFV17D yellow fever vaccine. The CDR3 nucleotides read TGTGCCAGCAGCACGCAGGGGTTCCAAGAGACCCAGTACTTC. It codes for CASSTQGFQETQYF.